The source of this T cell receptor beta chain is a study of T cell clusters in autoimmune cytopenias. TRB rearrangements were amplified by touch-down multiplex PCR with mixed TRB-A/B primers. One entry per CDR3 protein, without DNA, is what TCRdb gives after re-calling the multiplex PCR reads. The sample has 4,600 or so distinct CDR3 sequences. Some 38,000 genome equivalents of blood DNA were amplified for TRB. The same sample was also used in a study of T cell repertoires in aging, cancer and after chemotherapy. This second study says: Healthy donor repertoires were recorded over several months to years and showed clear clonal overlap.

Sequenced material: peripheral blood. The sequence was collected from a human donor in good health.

CDR3 protein: CASSHRTSGKTYEQYF. V usage is TRBV27 and J usage is TRBJ2-7; the D gene TCRdb calls, TRBD2, cannot be checked with no DNA. The germline V gene encodes CDR1 MNHEY and CDR2 SMNVEV (reference sequence). This CDR3 comprises 16 residues.